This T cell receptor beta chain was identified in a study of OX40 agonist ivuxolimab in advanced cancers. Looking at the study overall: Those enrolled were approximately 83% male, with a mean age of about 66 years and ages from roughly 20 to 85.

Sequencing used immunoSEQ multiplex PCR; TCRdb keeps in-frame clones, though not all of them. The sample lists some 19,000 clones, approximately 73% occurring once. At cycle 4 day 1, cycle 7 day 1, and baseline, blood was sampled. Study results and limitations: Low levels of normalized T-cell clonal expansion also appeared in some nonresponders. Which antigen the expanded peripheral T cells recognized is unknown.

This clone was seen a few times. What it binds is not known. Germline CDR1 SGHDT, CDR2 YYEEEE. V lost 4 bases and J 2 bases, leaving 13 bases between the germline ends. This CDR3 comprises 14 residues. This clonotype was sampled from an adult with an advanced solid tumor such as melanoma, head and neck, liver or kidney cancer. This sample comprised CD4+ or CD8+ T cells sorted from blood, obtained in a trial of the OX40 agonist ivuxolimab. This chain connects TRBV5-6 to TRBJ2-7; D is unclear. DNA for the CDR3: TGTGCCAGCAGCCCCGTGGGGTCTCCCTACGAGCAGTACTTC. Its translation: CASSPVGSPYEQYF.